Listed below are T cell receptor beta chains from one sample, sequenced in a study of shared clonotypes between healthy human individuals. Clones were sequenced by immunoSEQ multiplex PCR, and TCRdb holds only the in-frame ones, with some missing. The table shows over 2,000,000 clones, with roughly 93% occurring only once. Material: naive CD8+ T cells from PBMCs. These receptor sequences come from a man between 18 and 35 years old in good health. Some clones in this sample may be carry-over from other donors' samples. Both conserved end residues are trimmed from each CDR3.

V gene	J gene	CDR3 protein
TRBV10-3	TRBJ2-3	ATEPGSLRTDTQY
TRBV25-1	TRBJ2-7	ASRGNRASSSEY
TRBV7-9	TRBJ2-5	ASSSTSGSQETQY
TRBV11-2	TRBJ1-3	ASSTGRRGSGNTIY
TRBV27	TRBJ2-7	ASSLSGTITYEQY
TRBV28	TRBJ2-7	ASRFNRVPPREQY
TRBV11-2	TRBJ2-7	ASSSWTGKGEQY
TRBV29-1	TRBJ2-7	SVEDSASYEQY
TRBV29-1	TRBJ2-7	SGRQEGSYEQY
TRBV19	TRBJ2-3	ASSDTDTQY
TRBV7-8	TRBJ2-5	ASSLGWGLGAGETQY
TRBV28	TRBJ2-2	ASSFRRAVTGELF
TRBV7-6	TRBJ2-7	AVTGKSYEQY
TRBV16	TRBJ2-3	ASSRTTSGTGTDTQY
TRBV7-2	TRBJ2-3	ASSLVAGRYTDTQY
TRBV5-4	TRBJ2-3	ASSLEGRDTDTQY
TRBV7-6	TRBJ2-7	ASSHLAGGIDEQY
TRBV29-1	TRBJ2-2	SVAGSGRPVTGELF
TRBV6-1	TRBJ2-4	ASSERRGDPKNIQY
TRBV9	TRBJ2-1	ASSFTSGTNEQF
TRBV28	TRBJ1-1	ASSLAGFGVTEAF
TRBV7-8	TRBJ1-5	ASSLAGNRENQPQH
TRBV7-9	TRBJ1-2	ASSLAYTGAPHYGYT
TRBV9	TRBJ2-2	ASSSFHRMDTGELF
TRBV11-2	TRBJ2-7	ASSLTGYEQY
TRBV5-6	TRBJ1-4	ASSLREGVNEKLF
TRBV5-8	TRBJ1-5	ASSPDQPQH
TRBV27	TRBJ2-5	ASSLLAGETQY
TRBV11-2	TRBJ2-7	ASASGTNRGLYEQY
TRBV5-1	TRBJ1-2	ASRHSGFDGYT
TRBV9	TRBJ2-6	ASSEAGGASSGANVLT
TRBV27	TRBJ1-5	ASRLTGSNQPQH
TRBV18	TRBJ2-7	ASSPNRGHITYEQY
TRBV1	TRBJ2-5	TSLVPGSQETQY
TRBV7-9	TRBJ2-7	ASSPPSAGEQY
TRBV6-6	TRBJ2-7	ASSYSIAPGYEQY
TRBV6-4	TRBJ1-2	AITQGRNYGYT
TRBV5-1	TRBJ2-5	ASSLGPSHQETQY
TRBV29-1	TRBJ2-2	SVVPYERASTGELF
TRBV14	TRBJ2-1	ASSPTSGRAPV